Each of the 30 T cell receptor beta chains below was sequenced from the same sample in a study of blood T cell repertoires in COVID-19. Data came from immunoSEQ multiplex PCR; TCRdb stores just in-frame clones and leaves some out. Of more than 15,000 clones listed, 85% to 90% were seen once; the top ten hold less than 65%. Input material: peripheral blood. The receptors come from a man between 60 and 75 years old with acute or convalescent COVID-19.

This clone was counted once. V gene TRBV19 combines with J gene TRBJ2-3; 11 bases match TRBD2. J was trimmed by 3 bases and V by 6 bases; bases with no gene match: 2. CDR1 is LNHDA and CDR2 is SQIVND in the germline V gene (reference sequence). The CDR3 is 14 residues long. In DNA form, the CDR3 reads TGTGCCAGTAGCACTAGCGGGGGAACAGATACGCAGTATTTT. Translating it yields CASSTSGGTDTQYF.

This clone showed up just a few times. The rearrangement joins TRBV6-5 to TRBJ2-4; D gene unclear. This CDR3 is built from 11 residues. Germline CDR1 and CDR2: MNHEY and SVGAGI. Between the trimmed V and J ends, which lost 7 bases and 7 bases, there was a span of 8 bases. The chain's CDR3 is CASKSTNIQYF. In DNA, the CDR3 is TGTGCCAGCAAATCGACTAACATTCAGTACTTC.

The genes are TRBV4-2 and TRBJ2-2, with a possible D match to TRBD2 (6 bases). Trimming cost V 0 bases and J 6 bases, with 8 bases left between them. CDR1 LGHNA and CDR2 YNFKEQ come from the germline V gene. The CDR3 totals 14 residues. CDR3 sequence: CASSQESGAGELFF. The CDR3 DNA follows: TGTGCCAGCAGCCAAGAGTCGGGGGCCGGGGAGCTGTTTTTT.

This clone appeared once. This CDR3 is CASRARQGDNSNQPQHF. As DNA, the CDR3 is TGTGCCAGTAGAGCGAGACAGGGGGATAATAGCAATCAGCCCCAGCATTTT. The gene calls are TRBV19 and TRBJ1-5; 9 bases are a match to TRBD1. Trimming removed 6 bases from V and 0 bases from J; junction bases left unmatched: 9. This CDR3 has 17 residues. The germline V gene has CDR1 LNHDA and CDR2 SQIVND (reference sequence).

This clone was counted once. This chain connects TRBV24-1 to TRBJ2-5; TRBD1 is a possible D gene (6 bases). V was clipped by 3 bases and J by 5 bases, with 15 bases between them. The CDR3 covers 15 residues. CDR1 KGHDR and CDR2 SFDVKD come from the germline V gene. CDR3 nucleotides: TGTGCCACCAGTGATACCTCTACAGGGACGGAGACCCAGTACTTC. Its protein product is CATSDTSTGTETQYF.

The chain recombines TRBV19 with TRBJ2-1; 12 bases match TRBD2. J lost 9 bases, V lost 5 bases, and 8 bases had no gene match. Germline V gene lookup returns CDR1 LNHDA and CDR2 SQIVND (reference sequence). The CDR3 has 15 residues. The CDR3 DNA is TGTGCCAGTAGTTTGGGATCTAGCGGGGGGGGTGAGCAGTTCTTC. Its protein is CASSLGSSGGGEQFF.

The chain uses TRBV19 and TRBJ1-2; 7 positions match TRBD1. J was trimmed by 3 bases and V by 4 bases; bases with no gene match: 8. CDR3 length: 15 residues. The germline CDR1 and CDR2 sequences are LNHDA and SQIVND (reference sequence). The CDR3 sequence: CASSTSRDSYYGYTF. CDR3 bases: TGTGCCAGTAGTACGTCCCGGGACAGTTACTATGGCTACACCTTC.

The genes are TRBV9 and TRBJ2-5, with TRBD2 identical over 12 bases. V dropped 4 bases and J dropped 2; count of bases not matched to a gene: 9. Germline lookup yields CDR1 SGDLS and CDR2 YYNGEE. This CDR3 contains 17 residues. The CDR3 loop is CASSFGAGTSGQETQYF. DNA of the CDR3: TGTGCCAGCAGCTTCGGGGCAGGGACTAGCGGGCAAGAGACCCAGTACTTC.

This clone was recorded once. V is TRBV9 and J is TRBJ2-1, with 8 bases fitting TRBD2. CDR1 and CDR2 from the germline V gene are SGDLS and YYNGEE. V shed 4 bases, J shed 6 bases, and the junction held 12 bases outside the gene matches. The CDR3 extends over 16 amino acids. Written as DNA, the CDR3 is TGTGCCAGCAGCCAACAGGTGGCCAGCGGGGGCAATGAGCAGTTCTTC. Translating gives CASSQQVASGGNEQFF.

This chain links TRBV5-4 with TRBJ2-1; 14 bases map to TRBD2. Trimming took 4 bases from V and 9 from J; bases not matched to a gene: 9. Germline CDR1 is SGHNT and CDR2 is YYREEE (reference sequence). This CDR3 comprises 16 residues. This CDR3 reads CASSTGLAGGAFEQFF. The CDR3 DNA follows: TGTGCCAGCAGCACCGGACTAGCGGGAGGTGCGTTTGAGCAGTTCTTC.

CDR3 protein: CASSLNGEGNQPQHF. In DNA, the CDR3 is TGCGCCAGCAGCTTGAACGGGGAGGGCAATCAGCCCCAGCATTTT. The genes are TRBV5-1 and TRBJ1-5; D call uncertain. CDR1 and CDR2 from the germline V gene are SGHRS and YFSETQ. This CDR3 contains 15 residues. Trimming took off 1 base at V and 2 bases at J, with 10 bases between the two ends.

The chain is built from TRBV18 and TRBJ2-6; no clear D gene. Germline V gene lookup returns CDR1 KGHSH and CDR2 LQKENI. Trimming removed 2 bases at V and 2 bases at J, with 4 bases between. This CDR3 region has 14 residues. In DNA form, the CDR3 reads TGTGCCAGCTCACCAGGCACTGGGGCCAACGTCCTGACTTTC. As protein: CASSPGTGANVLTF.

The chain is built from TRBV5-1 and TRBJ2-5, with 7 bases fitting TRBD2. The CDR3 spans 16 residues. The germline CDR1 and CDR2 sequences are SGHRS and YFSETQ. The V segment lost 0 bases and the J segment 0 bases; nucleotides outside the gene matches: 5. Here the CDR3 DNA reads TGCGCCAGCAGCTTGGCCTTAGCGGGCTACCAAGAGACCCAGTACTTC. Translating it yields CASSLALAGYQETQYF.

This clone was counted a few times. This chain connects TRBV12-3 or TRBV12-4 to TRBJ1-1; 8 nucleotides agree with TRBD1. J gave up 3 bases and V 7 bases, and 4 bases lay outside the gene matches. The CDR3 contains 13 residues. Written as DNA, the CDR3 is TGTGCCAGCACCATACAGGGGGACACTGAAGCTTTCTTT. Translation gives CASTIQGDTEAFF.

The rearrangement joins TRBV6-4 to TRBJ2-3; 7 nucleotides match TRBD2. The CDR3 contains 15 residues. From germline, CDR1 is MRHNA and CDR2 SNTAGT. With 5 bases clipped from V and 0 bases from J, the junction kept 5 bases outside the gene matches. CDR3 amino acids: CASSKLSGSTDTQYF. As DNA, the CDR3 is TGTGCCAGCAGTAAACTTAGCGGGAGCACAGATACGCAGTATTTT.

The J gene is TRBJ2-3, the V gene TRBV7-2, with 9 bases that match TRBD2. Trimming took 6 bases from V and 2 from J; bases not matched to a gene: 9. The CDR3 loop spans 16 amino acids. Germline CDR1 and CDR2: SGHTA and FQGNSA. CDR3 DNA sequence: TGTGCCAGCAGACTTCGATTAGCGGGGGCCACAGATACGCAGTATTTT. It encodes CASRLRLAGATDTQYF.

The V call is TRBV12-3 or TRBV12-4, the J call TRBJ1-2, with a weak D call TRBD1 (5 bases). The CDR3 is 13 residues long. Trimming stripped 7 bases from V and 8 bases from J, with 17 bases between. CDR3 in amino acids: CASIPGRVGGYTF. As DNA, the CDR3 is TGTGCCAGCATTCCGGGCAGGGTGGGAGGCTACACCTTC.

The J gene is TRBJ2-3, the V gene TRBV5-1, with 7 positions matching TRBD2. CDR3 length equals 19 residues. Trimming cost V 0 bases and J 2 bases; bases outside gene matches: 15. The germline V gene has CDR1 SGHRS and CDR2 YFSETQ. The chain's CDR3 is CASSLVRQRGGYNTDTQYF. The CDR3 nucleotides read TGCGCCAGCAGCTTGGTGAGACAGAGGGGAGGGTACAACACAGATACGCAGTATTTT.

The J gene is TRBJ2-3, the V gene TRBV28, with 10 bases lining up with TRBD2. Germline CDR1 reads MDHEN; CDR2 reads SYDVKM. The CDR3 is 16 residues long. V lost 4 bases, J lost 3 bases, and 7 bases stayed unmatched. CDR3 sequence: CASSSPASGGTDTQYF. CDR3 coding DNA: TGTGCCAGCAGTTCCCCCGCTAGCGGGGGAACAGATACGCAGTATTTT. Full variable domain (missing parts from reference TRBV28 and TRBJ2-3): DVKVTQSSRYLVKRTGEKVFLECVQDMDHENMFWYRQDPGLGLRLIYFSYDVKMKEKGDIPEGYSVSREKKERFSLILESASTNQTSMYLCASSSPASGGTDTQYFGPGTRLTVL.

This sequence joins TRBV6-2 or TRBV6-3 and TRBJ1-1; maybe TRBD1 (6 bases). The V gene's germline CDR1 is MNHEY and CDR2 SVGEGT. Between the trimmed V and J ends, which lost 6 bases and 1 base, there was a span of 12 bases. The CDR3 has 14 amino acids. In DNA, the CDR3 is TGTGCCAGCAGCTGGGGGGGGGCGAACACTGAAGCTTTCTTT. Amino acid sequence: CASSWGGANTEAFF.

V and J are TRBV6-5 and TRBJ2-7; D is uncertain. This CDR3 is built from 16 residues. The germline gives CDR1 MNHEY, CDR2 SVGAGI. Trimming removed 0 bases at V and 3 bases at J, with 15 bases between. The CDR3 DNA sequence: TGTGCCAGCAGTTACTCGCCCAGGCTGTTAGGCTACGAGCAGTACTTC. Its protein product is CASSYSPRLLGYEQYF.

The chain carries TRBV5-1 and TRBJ2-2; D uncertain. Germline-derived CDR1 and CDR2 are SGHRS and YFSETQ. The CDR3 is 15 amino acids. V was pared by 0 bases and J by 6 bases, with 12 bases between. The chain's CDR3 is CASSLGLGEAGELFF. The CDR3 nucleotides are TGCGCCAGCAGCTTGGGGCTCGGAGAAGCCGGGGAGCTGTTTTTT. Complete variable domain (other parts from reference TRBV5-1 and TRBJ2-2): KAGVTQTPRYLIKTRGQQVTLSCSPISGHRSVSWYQQTPGQGLQFLFEYFSETQRNKGNFPGRFSGRQFSNSRSEMNVSTLELGDSALYLCASSLGLGEAGELFFGEGSRLTVL.

Here the CDR3 DNA reads TGTGCCAGCAGTGCGCGGGGGGGCAGCACCGGGGAGCTGTTTTTT. Its translation: CASSARGGSTGELFF. This rearrangement joins TRBV6-4 to TRBJ2-2; 9 nucleotides line up with TRBD2. The V and J ends lost 4 bases and 4 bases, in that order; junction bases with no gene match: 4. Germline values: CDR1 MRHNA, CDR2 SNTAGT. This CDR3 is 15 amino acids long.

V usage is TRBV28 and J usage is TRBJ2-7; D is possibly TRBD1 (6 bases). CDR3 length: 14 residues. V lost 6 bases, J lost 2 bases, and 14 bases lay in between. Germline values: CDR1 MDHEN, CDR2 SYDVKM. In nucleotides, the CDR3 is TGTGCCAGCAGAACAGGGCAAAAAGCCTACGAGCAGTACTTC. Protein sequence: CASRTGQKAYEQYF.

The chain has TRBV10-3 and TRBJ1-1, with 8 bases matching TRBD1. The junction had 12 bases not matched to a gene; V was cut back by 2 bases and J by 4 bases. CDR1 and CDR2 from the germline V gene are ENHRY and SYGVKD. The CDR3 sequence is 17 residues long. The CDR3: CAISEVLSDRGGTEAFF. As DNA, the CDR3 is TGTGCCATCAGTGAGGTTCTTAGCGACAGGGGAGGCACTGAAGCTTTCTTT.

The V gene is TRBV19, the J gene TRBJ1-1; TRBD1 aligns across 9 bases. The CDR3 loop spans 15 amino acids. J gave up 1 base and V 5 bases, and 5 bases lay outside the gene matches. Germline V CDR1 and CDR2: LNHDA, SQIVND (reference sequence). CDR3 nucleotides: TGTGCCAGTAGTCCAGGGACAGGGAGGAACACTGAAGCTTTCTTT. Amino acid sequence: CASSPGTGRNTEAFF.

V gene TRBV3-1 (or the pseudogene TRBV3-2) combines with J gene TRBJ1-4, with 12 positions matching TRBD1. In germline, CDR1 is LGHDT, CDR2 YNNKEL (reference sequence). Trimming took 4 bases from V and 4 from J; bases not matched to a gene: 7. The CDR3 runs to 17 residues. CDR3 in amino acids: CASSLGTGGESNEKLFF. The CDR3 bases are TGTGCCAGCAGCCTCGGGACAGGGGGCGAGAGTAATGAAAAACTGTTTTTT.

The gene calls are TRBV30 and TRBJ2-7; a weak D match, TRBD2 (5 bases). Germline-derived CDR1 and CDR2 are GTSNPN and SVGIG (reference sequence). This CDR3 has 14 amino acids. V lost 3 bases, J lost 6 bases, and 18 bases lay in between. The CDR3 nucleotides are TGTGCCTGGAGCGGCAAGCTTCGGGGAATCGAGCAGTACTTC. Residues: CAWSGKLRGIEQYF.

The chain recombines TRBV4-1 with TRBJ1-6; no clear D gene. CDR1 MGHRA and CDR2 YSYEKL come from the germline V gene. Trimming removed 4 bases at V and 6 bases at J, with 10 bases between. The CDR3 totals 14 residues. CDR3 sequence: CASSRQTGNSPLHF. DNA of the CDR3: TGCGCCAGCAGCCGGCAGACTGGTAATTCACCCCTCCACTTT.

There are a few counts of this clone. The rearrangement joins TRBV4-3 to TRBJ2-2; the match to TRBD2 covers 10 bases. V dropped 4 bases and J dropped 2; count of bases not matched to a gene: 4. This CDR3 region has 16 residues. The germline gives CDR1 LGHNA, CDR2 YSLEER. CDR3 DNA sequence: TGCGCCAGCAGCCCCCGGACTAGCGGTAACACCGGGGAGCTGTTTTTT. Translating gives CASSPRTSGNTGELFF.